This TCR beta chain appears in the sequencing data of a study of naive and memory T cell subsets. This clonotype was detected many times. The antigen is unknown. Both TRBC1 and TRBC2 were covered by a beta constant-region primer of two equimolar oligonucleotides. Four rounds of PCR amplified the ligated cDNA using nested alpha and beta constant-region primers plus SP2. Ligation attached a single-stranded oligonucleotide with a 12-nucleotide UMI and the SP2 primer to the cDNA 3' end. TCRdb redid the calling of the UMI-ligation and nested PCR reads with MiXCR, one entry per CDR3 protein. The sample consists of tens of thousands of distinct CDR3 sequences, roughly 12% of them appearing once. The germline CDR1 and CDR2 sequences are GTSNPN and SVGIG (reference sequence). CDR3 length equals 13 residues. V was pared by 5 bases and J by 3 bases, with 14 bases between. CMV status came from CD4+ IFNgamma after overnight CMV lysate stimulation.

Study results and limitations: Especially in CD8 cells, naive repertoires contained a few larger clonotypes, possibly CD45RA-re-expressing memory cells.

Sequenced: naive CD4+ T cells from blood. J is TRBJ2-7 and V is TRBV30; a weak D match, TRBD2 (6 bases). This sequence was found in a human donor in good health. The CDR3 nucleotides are TGTGCCTGGCAGGGCGGGACCGGCTACGAGCAGTACTTC. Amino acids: CAWQGGTGYEQYF.